The text below deals with one T cell receptor beta chain. This record comes from a study of T cells expressing NK-cell markers. With UMIs, 5'RACE template switching was used to make TCR beta cDNA. After re-calling the 5' RACE reads, TCRdb lists one entry per CDR3 protein, DNA absent. Reported are under 500,000 distinct CDR3 sequences; the ten largest clones contain approximately 7%. Germline values: CDR1 SEHNR, CDR2 FQNEAQ (reference sequence). The CDR3 consists of 13 residues. The chain combines TRBV7-9 with TRBJ1-1; TCRdb picks TRBD1, but there is no DNA to check that call. The sample consisted of blood T cells: a sorted CD56 or NKG2C T cell subset, CD4+ or CD8+ T cells, or bulk PBMC T cells (not recorded which). The clonotype originates from a woman aged 18 to 75 in good health. The CDR3 protein is CASSFAGGGEAFF.